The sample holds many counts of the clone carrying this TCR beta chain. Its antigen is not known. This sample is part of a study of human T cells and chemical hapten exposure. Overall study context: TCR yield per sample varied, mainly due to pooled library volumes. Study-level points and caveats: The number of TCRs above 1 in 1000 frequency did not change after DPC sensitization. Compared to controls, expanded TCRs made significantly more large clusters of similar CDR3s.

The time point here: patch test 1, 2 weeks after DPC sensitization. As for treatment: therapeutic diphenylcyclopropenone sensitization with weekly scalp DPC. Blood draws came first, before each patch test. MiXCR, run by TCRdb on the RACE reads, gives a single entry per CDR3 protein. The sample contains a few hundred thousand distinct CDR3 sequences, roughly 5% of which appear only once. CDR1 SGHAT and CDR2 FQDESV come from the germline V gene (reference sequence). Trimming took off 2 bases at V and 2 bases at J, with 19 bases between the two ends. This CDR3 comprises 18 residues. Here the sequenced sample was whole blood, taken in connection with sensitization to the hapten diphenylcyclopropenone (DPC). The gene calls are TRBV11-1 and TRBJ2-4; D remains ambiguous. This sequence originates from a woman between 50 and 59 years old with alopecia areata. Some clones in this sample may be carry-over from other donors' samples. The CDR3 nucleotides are TGTGCCAGCAGCTTACGGCCACCCACTGTAAATACCAAAAACATTCAGTACTTC. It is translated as CASSLRPPTVNTKNIQYF.